The sequence of this T cell receptor beta chain was determined in a study of blood T cell repertoires in COVID-19. Study-wide context: The United States, Italy and Spain were the sources of the acute and convalescent COVID-19 samples. In each case, the material was cDNA or gDNA derived from T cells, B-cell-depleted T cells, or PBMCs.

In the original processing: Using reference gene primer amplification, nucleated cell counts were estimated. Profiling relied on immunoSEQ multiplex PCR, and the TCRdb table lists in-frame clones only, not all of them. The V and J calls and clone size come from that table; D and trimming were worked out from the DNA. The table has tens of thousands of clones, about 90% seen once. CDR1 and CDR2 (germline): MGHRA, YSYEKL. The CDR3 sequence is 16 residues long. Losses at the gene ends were 1 base for V and 8 bases for J; bases not matched to a gene: 11. The rearrangement joins TRBV4-1 to TRBJ1-2, with 9 bases identical to TRBD1. The sequencing input was peripheral blood. The sequence derives from a man aged 40-55 years with COVID-19, enrolled during active disease. Here the CDR3 reads CASSQATGQGLQGYTF. CDR3 sequence (DNA): TGCGCCAGCAGCCAAGCGACGGGACAGGGCCTCCAAGGCTACACCTTC.